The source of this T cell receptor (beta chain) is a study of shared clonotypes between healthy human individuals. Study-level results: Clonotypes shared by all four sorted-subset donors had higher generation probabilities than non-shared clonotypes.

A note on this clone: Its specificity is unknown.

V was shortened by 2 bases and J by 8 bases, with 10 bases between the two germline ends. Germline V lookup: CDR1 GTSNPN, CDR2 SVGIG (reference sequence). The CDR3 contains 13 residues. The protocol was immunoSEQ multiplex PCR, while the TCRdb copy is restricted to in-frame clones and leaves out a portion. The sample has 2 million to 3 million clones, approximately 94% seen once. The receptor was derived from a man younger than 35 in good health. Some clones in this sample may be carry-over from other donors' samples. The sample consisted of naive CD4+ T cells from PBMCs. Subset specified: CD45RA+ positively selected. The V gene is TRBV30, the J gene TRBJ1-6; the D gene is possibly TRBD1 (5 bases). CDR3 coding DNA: TGTGCCTGGAGTTCCACGACAGATTCACCCCTCCACTTT. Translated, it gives CAWSSTTDSPLHF. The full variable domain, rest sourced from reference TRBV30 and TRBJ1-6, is SQTIHQWPATLVQPVGSPLSLECTVEGTSNPNLYWYRQAAGRGLQLLFYSVGIGQISSEVPQNLSASRPQDRQFILSSKKLLLSDSGFYLCAWSSTTDSPLHFGNGTRLTVT.